The clone carrying this T cell receptor (beta chain) was counted a few times. Distinct nucleotide sequences in the sample also encode this CDR3. The data stem from a study of shared clonotypes between healthy human individuals. The table came from immunoSEQ multiplex PCR; TCRdb's copy has only in-frame clones and leaves some out. The sample lists over a million clones, roughly 74% occurring once. Trimming cost V 0 bases and J 1 base, with 4 bases left between them. The CDR3 covers 13 residues. CDR1 is SGDLS and CDR2 is YYNGEE in the germline V gene. The clonotype comes from a man younger than 35 in good health. Some clones in this sample may be carry-over from other donors' samples. Sample: memory CD4+ T cells from PBMCs. Subset noted: CD45RA-negative fraction. The V gene is TRBV9, the J gene TRBJ1-1; D is unresolved. The CDR3 is CASSVAENTEAFF. In nucleotides, the CDR3 is TGTGCCAGCAGCGTAGCGGAGAACACTGAAGCTTTCTTT.